These 24 T cell receptor beta chains share one sample of origin, sequenced in a study of T cell responses to AZD1222 COVID-19 vaccine. Only in-frame clones appear in the TCRdb table, and some are missing; sequencing was by immunoSEQ multiplex PCR. The sample holds about 110,000 clones, under 90% seen once. The specimen comprised peripheral blood, sampled on day 0 of AZD1222 vaccination. All receptors come from an adult in good health.

V and J are TRBV2 and TRBJ1-2; 11 bases match TRBD1. Germline assignment: CDR1 SNHLY and CDR2 FYNNEI. Trimming cost V 5 bases and J 7 bases; bases outside gene matches: 3. The CDR3 contains 13 residues. Here the CDR3 DNA reads TGTGCCAGCAGTATAGGGACAGGGGGTGGCTACACCTTC. It codes for CASSIGTGGGYTF.

V is TRBV5-1 and J is TRBJ1-6; a possible D gene is TRBD1 (5 bases). Trimming removed 2 bases at V and 7 bases at J, with 16 bases between. CDR1 SGHRS and CDR2 YFSETQ come from the germline V gene. The CDR3 length is 16 residues. The CDR3 is CASSFGAGSRNSPLHF. The DNA for the CDR3 is TGCGCCAGCAGCTTCGGGGCAGGGAGTAGGAATTCACCCCTCCACTTT.

The count of this clone is one. The V call is TRBV6-5, the J call TRBJ1-6; D not certain. V was cut by 10 bases and J by 9 bases, with 16 bases left in between. Per the germline V gene, CDR1 is MNHEY and CDR2 is SVGAGI. The CDR3 sequence is 13 residues long. The CDR3 coding sequence is TGTGCCACTGTCGCCCGAACCGGTTCACCCCTCCACTTT. Translation gives CATVARTGSPLHF.

The chain uses TRBV5-5 and TRBJ1-2, with 8 bases lining up with TRBD1. The CDR3 has 16 residues. CDR1 is SGHKS, CDR2 YYEKEE, per germline (reference sequence). Trimming at V came to 0 bases and at J to 4 bases, leaving 8 bases not matched to a gene. This CDR3 reads CASSLAPGGAGYGYTF. For the CDR3, the DNA is TGTGCCAGCAGCTTGGCCCCAGGGGGCGCAGGCTATGGCTACACCTTC.

The J gene is TRBJ1-1, the V gene TRBV30; D is unclear. The CDR3 length is 14 residues. Trimming stripped 0 bases from V and 3 bases from J, with 11 bases between. Germline V lookup: CDR1 GTSNPN, CDR2 SVGIG (reference sequence). The CDR3 DNA reads as TGTGCCTGGAGTGTAGTGGGGTGGGACACTGAAGCTTTCTTT. This sequence encodes CAWSVVGWDTEAFF.

This rearrangement joins TRBV6-5 to TRBJ2-2; D might be TRBD1 (5 bases). Trimming stripped 5 bases from V and 4 bases from J, with 14 bases between. The germline CDR1 and CDR2 sequences are MNHEY and SVGAGI. The CDR3 loop spans 15 amino acids. CDR3 protein: CASSRQTSVTGELFF. DNA of the CDR3: TGTGCCAGCAGTCGACAGACCTCGGTCACCGGGGAGCTGTTTTTT.

Details on this clone: The junction does not match germline at one end; this may be a read error. The V gene is TRBV2, the J gene TRBJ2-1; D may match TRBD1 or TRBD2 (6 bases each). This CDR3 spans 15 amino acids. The germline V gene has CDR1 SNHLY and CDR2 FYNNEI. CDR3 sequence reads: CARSVERGAYNEQFF. CDR3 DNA: TGTGCCAGGAGTGTTGAGAGGGGGGCTTACAATGAGCAGTTCTTC.

The chain links TRBV6-4 to TRBJ2-5; a weak D match, TRBD1 (6 bases). V was cut by 3 bases and J by 1 base, with 15 bases left in between. CDR1 MRHNA and CDR2 SNTAGT come from the germline V gene. This CDR3 is 16 amino acids long. CDR3 nucleotides: TGTGCCAGCAGTGAGGGGTCAGGGGATGGCCAAGAGACCCAGTACTTC. Its translation: CASSEGSGDGQETQYF.

CDR3 loop: CASSLDGIEQFF. For the CDR3, the DNA is TGCGCCAGCAGCTTGGATGGGATCGAGCAGTTCTTC. This sequence joins TRBV5-1 and TRBJ2-1; no definite D call. The CDR3 extends over 12 amino acids. V was cut by 0 bases and J by 10 bases, with 8 bases left in between. Germline loops: CDR1 SGHRS, CDR2 YFSETQ.

The J gene is TRBJ2-2, the V gene TRBV19; D is possibly TRBD2 (6 bases). Per the germline V gene, CDR1 is LNHDA and CDR2 is SQIVND (reference sequence). This CDR3 contains 16 residues. Between the trimmed V and J ends, which lost 9 bases and 2 bases, there was a span of 19 bases. CDR3 nucleotide sequence: TGTGCCAGGATCGGGGTGTGGGACTCCAACACCGGGGAGCTGTTTTTT. It specifies CARIGVWDSNTGELFF.

V is TRBV3-1 (or the pseudogene TRBV3-2) and J is TRBJ1-6; no firm D call. Germline V gene sequence: CDR1 LGHDT, CDR2 YNNKEL (reference sequence). This CDR3 region has 14 residues. V lost 0 bases, J lost 9 bases, and 9 bases lay in between. The CDR3 reads CASSQETRGSPLHF. The CDR3 DNA reads as TGTGCCAGCAGCCAAGAAACACGGGGTTCACCCCTCCACTTT.

In its sample, this clone was seen once. The V call is TRBV30, the J call TRBJ2-7, with 8 bases lining up with TRBD1. The V and J ends lost 5 bases and 2 bases, in that order; junction bases with no gene match: 5. CDR3 length: 13 residues. CDR1 is GTSNPN and CDR2 is SVGIG in the germline V gene (reference sequence). The CDR3 region is CAWSTGAAYEQYF. The CDR3 bases are TGTGCCTGGTCGACAGGGGCCGCCTACGAGCAGTACTTC.

By sample fraction, this clone is medium-sized. The V gene is TRBV10-1, the J gene TRBJ1-1; 7 bases fit TRBD1. V trimming: 2 bases; J trimming: 1 base; junction bases outside the gene matches: 4. CDR3 length: 15 amino acids. The germline V gene encodes CDR1 WNHNN and CDR2 SYGVQD (reference sequence). The CDR3 protein is CASSETTGENTEAFF. The CDR3 region has the DNA TGCGCCAGCAGTGAGACTACAGGGGAGAACACTGAAGCTTTCTTT.

As to this clone: The germline gene is not matched at one end of the junction; a read error may be the cause. V gene TRBV5-8 combines with J gene TRBJ1-5; no firm D call. The CDR3 loop spans 14 amino acids. Germline CDR1 and CDR2: SGHTS and YDEGEE. CDR3 sequence: CASSEWVRHQSQHF. The CDR3 DNA reads TGTGCCAGCAGCGAGTGGGTCAGACATCAGTCCCAGCATTTT.

The V gene is TRBV7-8, the J gene TRBJ2-3, with TRBD2 identical over 11 bases. The CDR3 extends over 18 amino acids. The ends lost 3 bases at V and 2 bases at J; junction bases unmatched: 10. Germline V gene data show CDR1 as SGHVS and CDR2 as FQNEAQ. The chain's CDR3 is CASSFRLIAGGTTDTQYF. The CDR3 nucleotides are TGTGCCAGCAGCTTCCGCCTAATAGCGGGGGGGACCACAGATACGCAGTATTTT. The full variable domain, completed using reference TRBV7-8 and TRBJ2-3, is GAGVSQSPRYKVAKRGQDVALRCDPISGHVSLFWYQQALGQGPEFLTYFQNEAQLDKSGLPSDRFFAERPEGSVSTLKIQRTQQEDSAVYLCASSFRLIAGGTTDTQYFGPGTRLTVL.

J is TRBJ2-7 and V is TRBV2; D remains ambiguous. There are 16 residues in the CDR3. Germline V lookup: CDR1 SNHLY, CDR2 FYNNEI. Trimming took off 2 bases at V and 3 bases at J, with 17 bases between the two ends. The CDR3 protein is CASSEWDPGLSYEQYF. The CDR3 DNA reads as TGTGCCAGCAGTGAATGGGATCCGGGCTTGAGCTACGAGCAGTACTTC.

This chain joins TRBV27 and TRBJ2-1; 7 bases fit TRBD2. The CDR3 sequence is 16 residues long. With V trimmed by 8 bases and J by 8 bases, 18 bases remained unmatched. Germline CDR1 MNHEY, CDR2 SMNVEV (reference sequence). The chain's CDR3 is CASRLAGTTPFYEQFF. The CDR3, as DNA: TGTGCCAGCCGACTTGCCGGGACTACCCCCTTCTATGAGCAGTTCTTC.

The rearrangement links TRBV6-5 to TRBJ2-5; D not resolved. This CDR3 has 15 amino acids. V was trimmed by 6 bases and J by 1 base, leaving 15 bases between them. Germline CDR1 is MNHEY and CDR2 is SVGAGI. In DNA form, the CDR3 reads TGTGCCAGCAGCCCCCTAAGCCCCCTCCAAGAGACCCAGTACTTC. It is translated as CASSPLSPLQETQYF.

The chain links TRBV28 to TRBJ1-6; TRBD1 matches 7 bases. J lost 17 bases, V lost 6 bases, and 10 bases had no gene match. This CDR3 has 12 amino acids. Germline CDR1 MDHEN, CDR2 SYDVKM. The CDR3 here is CASSWRDRSFHF. In DNA form, the CDR3 reads TGTGCCAGCAGCTGGAGGGACAGATCTTTCCACTTT.

V and J are TRBV10-2 and TRBJ2-7; TRBD2 matches 12 bases. The junction had 14 bases not matched to a gene; V was cut back by 0 bases and J by 2 bases. This CDR3 region has 20 residues. Per germline, CDR1 WSHSY and CDR2 SAAADI. CDR3 in DNA: TGCGCCAGCAGTGAGTCGACGCAGACTAGCGGGAGTGAAAGTACCTACGAGCAGTACTTC. Translating it yields CASSESTQTSGSESTYEQYF.

The chain uses TRBV11-2 and TRBJ1-1, with D hard to call. Germline-derived CDR1 and CDR2 are SGHAT and FQNNGV. Between the trimmed V and J ends, which lost 5 bases and 3 bases, there was a span of 7 bases. The CDR3 runs 12 residues. CDR3 in amino acids: CASSAPYTEAFF. The CDR3 nucleotides are TGTGCCAGCAGCGCCCCGTACACTGAAGCTTTCTTT.

The chain couples TRBV6-5 to TRBJ2-7; D might be TRBD1 (5 bases). The CDR3 totals 12 residues. Germline CDR1 MNHEY, CDR2 SVGAGI. Deletions cut 6 bases from V and 6 bases from J, with 12 bases between. DNA of the CDR3: TGTGCCAGCAGCATCAGGGAAGGCGAGCAGTACTTC. This sequence encodes CASSIREGEQYF.

This chain joins TRBV15 and TRBJ1-5; a possible D gene is TRBD1 (6 bases). The CDR3 runs 17 residues. Germline CDR1 is LNHNV and CDR2 is YYDKDF (reference sequence). Trimming left V 2 bases short and J 2 bases short, with 16 bases between. This chain's CDR3 is CATSRNRVGAGNQPQHF. The CDR3 DNA follows: TGTGCCACCAGCAGAAACAGGGTTGGGGCCGGCAATCAGCCCCAGCATTTT.

The chain employs TRBV5-1 and TRBJ1-2, with no clear D. V lost 0 bases, J lost 8 bases, and 11 bases lay in between. The CDR3 has 13 residues. Germline values: CDR1 SGHRS, CDR2 YFSETQ. The CDR3 here is CASSLARADGYTF. DNA for the CDR3: TGCGCCAGCAGCTTGGCCCGGGCGGACGGCTACACCTTC. The variable domain in full, completed from reference TRBV5-1 and TRBJ1-2, reads KAGVTQTPRYLIKTRGQQVTLSCSPISGHRSVSWYQQTPGQGLQFLFEYFSETQRNKGNFPGRFSGRQFSNSRSEMNVSTLELGDSALYLCASSLARADGYTFGSGTRLTVV.